This T cell receptor (beta chain) derives from a study of cytomegalovirus exposure and HLA in healthy donors. Germline V CDR1 and CDR2: SNHLY, FYNNEI. V was clipped by 3 bases and J by 5 bases, with 17 bases between them. This CDR3 contains 16 residues. PCR primers comprised 60 Vbeta and 13 Jbeta primers. Assay: immunoSEQ multiplex PCR; the TCRdb copy retains only in-frame clones and omits some. The table records roughly 120,000 clones, over 65% of them present only once. The sequence was obtained from a man aged 50 to 59 in good health and CMV-seronegative. The rearrangement uses TRBV2 and TRBJ1-5; D is possibly TRBD1 (6 bases). The sequenced material came from PBMCs. Here the CDR3 DNA reads TGTGCCAGCAGTGAGGTCGCAGGGGCGGGGGATCAGCCCCAGCATTTT. This sequence encodes CASSEVAGAGDQPQHF.